Shown below are 20 T cell receptor beta chains from a single sample sequenced in a study of early T cells in non-severe SARS-CoV-2 infection. TCRdb reprocessed the 5' RACE reads with MiXCR, giving one entry per CDR3 protein. Of some 40,000 distinct CDR3 sequences in the sample, 5.5% were seen once. The starting material was whole blood, obtained at baseline. These receptor sequences come from an adult who was a healthcare worker with PCR-confirmed SARS-CoV-2 infection or an uninfected control (not recorded which).

This clonotype occurred many times. V is TRBV4-3 and J is TRBJ1-6; no reliable D call. The germline V gene has CDR1 LGHNA and CDR2 YSLEER. The length of the CDR3 is 15 residues. Trimming removed 0 bases at V and 10 bases at J, with 13 bases between. CDR3 protein: CASSQDSMGLSPLHF. The CDR3 bases are TGCGCCAGCAGCCAAGATTCAATGGGTCTCTCACCCCTCCACTTT.

A few counts support this clonotype. This clone may be a read error of a much larger clone one base away. The chain is built from TRBV6-2 or TRBV6-3 and TRBJ2-1; D is undetermined. CDR3 length: 14 amino acids. Looked up from germline, CDR1 is MNHEY and CDR2 is SVGEGT. V lost 0 bases and J 5 bases, leaving 8 bases between the germline ends. The CDR3 here is CASSYSLWDNEQFF. Written as DNA, the CDR3 is TGTGCCAGCAGTTACTCGTTGTGGGACAATGAGCAGTTCTTC.

There are many counts of this clonotype. The junction shows a germline mismatch at one end, possibly a read error. This chain links TRBV6-1 with TRBJ1-4; 8 bases agree with TRBD1. Germline CDR1 MNHNS, CDR2 SASEGT. The CDR3 is 15 residues long. The CDR3 sequence: CASTSQTGAKEKLFF. The CDR3 nucleotides read TGTGCCAGCACTAGCCAGACAGGGGCTAAAGAAAAACTGTTTTTT.

This clonotype has at least ten counts. The CDR3, as DNA: TGTGCCAGCAGTTCTTACCGGGACAGGGGAGGCTATGGCTACACCTTC. Protein: CASSSYRDRGGYGYTF. V and J are TRBV27 and TRBJ1-2; 10 bases align to TRBD1. Germline V lookup: CDR1 MNHEY, CDR2 SMNVEV (reference sequence). The CDR3 runs to 16 residues. Losses at the gene ends were 4 bases for V and 4 bases for J; bases not matched to a gene: 9.

Many counts were recorded for this clonotype. The chain has TRBV6-1 and TRBJ1-1; tentative D call: TRBD1 (5 bases). Trimming stripped 5 bases from V and 1 base from J, with 11 bases between. CDR3 size: 14 residues. The germline V gene has CDR1 MNHNS and CDR2 SASEGT. CDR3 region: CASSPMGGNTEAFF. The CDR3 DNA sequence: TGTGCCAGCAGTCCCATGGGGGGGAACACTGAAGCTTTCTTT.

This clonotype was detected many times. The chain links TRBV7-7 to TRBJ1-2; D is unclear. Germline V gene lookup returns CDR1 SSHAT and CDR2 FNYEAQ (reference sequence). This CDR3 has 12 amino acids. The CDR3 spells CAVRAWGRGYTF. The CDR3 DNA follows: TGTGCTGTGAGGGCTTGGGGTCGGGGCTACACCTTC.

Points on this clonotype: A read error may explain this, as a much larger clone is one base away. The CDR3 does not end in the conserved phenylalanine or tryptophan, so this is likely a read error. The rearrangement joins TRBV27 to TRBJ2-5, with 8 bases identical to TRBD1. Germline values: CDR1 MNHEY, CDR2 SMNVEV (reference sequence). The CDR3 length is 15 residues. The V gene end was trimmed by 5 bases and the J gene end by 5 bases; junction bases not matched to a gene: 10. CDR3 sequence (DNA): TGTGCCAGCAGTCCCTGGACAGGGAAGAGTGAGACCCAGTACCTC. This gives the protein CASSPWTGKSETQYL.

This clonotype has more than one count but fewer than ten. The chain has TRBV20-1 and TRBJ1-2, with TRBD1 as a possible D gene (6 bases). Germline V gives CDR1 DFQATT, CDR2 SNEGSKA (reference sequence). CDR3 length equals 17 residues. V dropped 6 bases and J dropped 6 bases, with 29 bases sitting between them. The CDR3 spells CSAIGPRQASQRHGYTF. Here the CDR3 DNA reads TGCAGTGCCATAGGTCCGAGACAGGCTTCCCAGAGACATGGCTACACCTTC.

This clonotype ranks as medium-sized. The gene calls are TRBV5-5 and TRBJ2-3; D is ambiguous. V was cut by 0 bases and J by 4 bases, with 9 bases left in between. Germline CDR1 and CDR2: SGHKS and YYEKEE (reference sequence). There are 14 residues in the CDR3. This chain's CDR3 is CASSLDIGADTQYF. CDR3 in DNA: TGTGCCAGCAGCTTGGACATAGGTGCAGATACGCAGTATTTT.

This clonotype was seen at least ten times. The rearrangement uses TRBV18 and TRBJ2-5, with 9 bases fitting TRBD1. V dropped 7 bases and J dropped 6; count of bases not matched to a gene: 3. There are 12 residues in the CDR3. Germline lookup yields CDR1 KGHSH and CDR2 LQKENI. CDR3 DNA sequence: TGTGCCAGCTTGGACAGGGGAAAGACCCAGTACTTC. Translating it yields CASLDRGKTQYF.

This clonotype was seen more than once but under ten times. The chain carries TRBV15 and TRBJ2-3; TRBD2 matches 10 bases. CDR1 LNHNV and CDR2 YYDKDF come from the germline V gene (reference sequence). The CDR3 totals 18 residues. V was pared by 1 base and J by 0 bases, with 7 bases of the junction left unmatched. The CDR3 nucleotides read TGTGCCACCAGCAGAGTGAGCGGGAGGGCCGGGAGCACAGATACGCAGTATTTT. Its translation is CATSRVSGRAGSTDTQYF.

The rearrangement uses TRBV7-2 and TRBJ2-1; D uncertain. This CDR3 spans 12 amino acids. V dropped 1 base and J dropped 12 bases, with 10 bases sitting between them. Germline V CDR1 and CDR2: SGHTA, FQGNSA. CDR3 in DNA: TGTGCCAGCAGCTTAGGCCCGGCGAGGCAGTTCTTC. This encodes CASSLGPARQFF.

Sample share makes this clonotype medium-sized (0.01 to 0.1%). V and J are TRBV24-1 and TRBJ2-1; 10 bases fit TRBD2. J was trimmed by 5 bases and V by 3 bases; bases with no gene match: 6. Looked up from germline, CDR1 is KGHDR and CDR2 is SFDVKD. The CDR3 is 16 amino acids. The CDR3 DNA sequence: TGTGCCACCAGTGATCTAGGGCTAGCGGGGGACAATGAGCAGTTCTTC. Protein product: CATSDLGLAGDNEQFF.

This clonotype showed up many times. CDR3 amino acids: CSAIAITGGWGGYSNQPQHF. The CDR3 DNA follows: TGCAGTGCCATCGCTATTACAGGGGGTTGGGGAGGATATAGCAATCAGCCCCAGCATTTT. This chain uses TRBV20-1 with TRBJ1-5; 8 bases are shared with TRBD1. This CDR3 comprises 20 residues. The ends lost 6 bases at V and 0 bases at J; junction bases unmatched: 22. The germline V gene encodes CDR1 DFQATT and CDR2 SNEGSKA (reference sequence).

This clonotype occurred many times. The CDR3 bases are TGTGCCAGCAGTTCAGGGGGCTCTGGAAACACCATATATTTT. This sequence encodes CASSSGGSGNTIYF. The genes are TRBV28 and TRBJ1-3, with 7 positions matching TRBD1. Germline V lookup: CDR1 MDHEN, CDR2 SYDVKM. With 4 bases clipped from V and 0 bases from J, the junction kept 0 bases outside the gene matches. This CDR3 has 14 residues.

Many counts were recorded for this clonotype. The chain couples TRBV12-3 or TRBV12-4 to TRBJ2-5; 13 positions match TRBD2. V lost 6 bases and J lost 4; bases outside the gene matches: 8. The CDR3 has 16 amino acids. The CDR3 loop is CASSPMTSGRRETQYF. CDR3 bases: TGTGCCAGCAGCCCGATGACTAGCGGGAGGAGAGAGACCCAGTACTTC.

This clonotype was observed many times. The chain joins TRBV6-1 to TRBJ1-4; weak D call: TRBD1 (6 bases). This CDR3 region has 13 residues. V lost 8 bases and J 8 bases, leaving 15 bases between the germline ends. Germline values: CDR1 MNHNS, CDR2 SASEGT. The CDR3 loop reads CASSDWGAEKLFF. DNA for the CDR3: TGTGCCAGCTCAGACTGGGGGGCGGAAAAACTGTTTTTT.

This clonotype occurred many times. The chain is built from TRBV7-6 and TRBJ2-7, with D perhaps TRBD1 (6 bases). The CDR3 has 14 amino acids. Germline CDR1 is SGHVS and CDR2 is FNYEAQ. Trimming took off 1 base at V and 5 bases at J, with 12 bases between the two ends. As DNA, the CDR3 is TGTGCCAGCAGCTTAGTCCAGGGGAGCCACGAGCAGTACTTC. Translation gives CASSLVQGSHEQYF.

This clonotype was recorded many times. This chain links TRBV20-1 with TRBJ2-7, with 12 bases lining up with TRBD2. Germline trimming cut 3 bases from V and 2 bases from J; bases unmatched to any gene: 5. The CDR3 loop spans 15 amino acids. Germline CDR1 is DFQATT and CDR2 is SNEGSKA (reference sequence). CDR3 amino acids: CSASQLAGGPYEQYF. The DNA for the CDR3 is TGCAGTGCTAGCCAACTAGCGGGGGGACCCTACGAGCAGTACTTC.

Many counts were recorded for this clonotype. V gene TRBV29-1 combines with J gene TRBJ2-6, with 12 bases aligning to TRBD2. The CDR3 loop spans 15 amino acids. The germline V gene encodes CDR1 SQVTM and CDR2 ANQGSEA. The V and J ends lost 6 bases and 0 bases, in that order; junction bases with no gene match: 0. As DNA, the CDR3 is TGCAGCGTGACTAGCGGGAGCTCTGGGGCCAACGTCCTGACTTTC. This encodes CSVTSGSSGANVLTF.